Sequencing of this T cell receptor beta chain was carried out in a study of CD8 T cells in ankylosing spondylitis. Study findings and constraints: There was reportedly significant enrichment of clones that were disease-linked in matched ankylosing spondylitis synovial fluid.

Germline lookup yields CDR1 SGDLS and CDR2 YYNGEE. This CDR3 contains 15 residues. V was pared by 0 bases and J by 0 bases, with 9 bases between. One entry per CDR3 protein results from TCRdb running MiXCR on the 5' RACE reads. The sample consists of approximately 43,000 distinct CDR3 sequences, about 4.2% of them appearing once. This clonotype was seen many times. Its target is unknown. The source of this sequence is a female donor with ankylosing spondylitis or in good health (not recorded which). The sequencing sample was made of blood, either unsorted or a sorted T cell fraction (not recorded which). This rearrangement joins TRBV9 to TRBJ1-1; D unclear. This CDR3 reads CASSVDGRMNTEAFF. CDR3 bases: TGTGCCAGCAGCGTAGATGGGCGCATGAACACTGAAGCTTTCTTT.